The subject of this entry is one T cell receptor (beta chain). Antigen unknown. The germline V and J ends were trimmed by 0 bases and 4 bases, with 4 bases remaining between them. The germline gives CDR1 SGHVS, CDR2 FNYEAQ. The CDR3 runs to 13 residues. The PCR made use of 60 Vbeta and 13 Jbeta primers. The method was immunoSEQ multiplex PCR; TCRdb's version includes in-frame clones alone and lacks a portion of them. This sample has 150,000 to 250,000 clones, with about 81% found just once. This entry is derived from a study of cytomegalovirus exposure and HLA in healthy donors. Study-wide points: On later analysis, the bulk of CMV-associated TCR beta chains appeared to be HLA-restricted. For most subjects, TCR beta sequences were reported to predict HLA-A and HLA-B alleles with accuracy.

Sequencing input: PBMCs. The chain joins TRBV7-6 to TRBJ2-1; D is ambiguous. This TCR came from a woman aged 45 to 65 in good health and CMV-seropositive. The CDR3 is CASSLAPYNEQFF. The CDR3 DNA is TGTGCCAGCAGCTTAGCCCCATACAATGAGCAGTTCTTC.